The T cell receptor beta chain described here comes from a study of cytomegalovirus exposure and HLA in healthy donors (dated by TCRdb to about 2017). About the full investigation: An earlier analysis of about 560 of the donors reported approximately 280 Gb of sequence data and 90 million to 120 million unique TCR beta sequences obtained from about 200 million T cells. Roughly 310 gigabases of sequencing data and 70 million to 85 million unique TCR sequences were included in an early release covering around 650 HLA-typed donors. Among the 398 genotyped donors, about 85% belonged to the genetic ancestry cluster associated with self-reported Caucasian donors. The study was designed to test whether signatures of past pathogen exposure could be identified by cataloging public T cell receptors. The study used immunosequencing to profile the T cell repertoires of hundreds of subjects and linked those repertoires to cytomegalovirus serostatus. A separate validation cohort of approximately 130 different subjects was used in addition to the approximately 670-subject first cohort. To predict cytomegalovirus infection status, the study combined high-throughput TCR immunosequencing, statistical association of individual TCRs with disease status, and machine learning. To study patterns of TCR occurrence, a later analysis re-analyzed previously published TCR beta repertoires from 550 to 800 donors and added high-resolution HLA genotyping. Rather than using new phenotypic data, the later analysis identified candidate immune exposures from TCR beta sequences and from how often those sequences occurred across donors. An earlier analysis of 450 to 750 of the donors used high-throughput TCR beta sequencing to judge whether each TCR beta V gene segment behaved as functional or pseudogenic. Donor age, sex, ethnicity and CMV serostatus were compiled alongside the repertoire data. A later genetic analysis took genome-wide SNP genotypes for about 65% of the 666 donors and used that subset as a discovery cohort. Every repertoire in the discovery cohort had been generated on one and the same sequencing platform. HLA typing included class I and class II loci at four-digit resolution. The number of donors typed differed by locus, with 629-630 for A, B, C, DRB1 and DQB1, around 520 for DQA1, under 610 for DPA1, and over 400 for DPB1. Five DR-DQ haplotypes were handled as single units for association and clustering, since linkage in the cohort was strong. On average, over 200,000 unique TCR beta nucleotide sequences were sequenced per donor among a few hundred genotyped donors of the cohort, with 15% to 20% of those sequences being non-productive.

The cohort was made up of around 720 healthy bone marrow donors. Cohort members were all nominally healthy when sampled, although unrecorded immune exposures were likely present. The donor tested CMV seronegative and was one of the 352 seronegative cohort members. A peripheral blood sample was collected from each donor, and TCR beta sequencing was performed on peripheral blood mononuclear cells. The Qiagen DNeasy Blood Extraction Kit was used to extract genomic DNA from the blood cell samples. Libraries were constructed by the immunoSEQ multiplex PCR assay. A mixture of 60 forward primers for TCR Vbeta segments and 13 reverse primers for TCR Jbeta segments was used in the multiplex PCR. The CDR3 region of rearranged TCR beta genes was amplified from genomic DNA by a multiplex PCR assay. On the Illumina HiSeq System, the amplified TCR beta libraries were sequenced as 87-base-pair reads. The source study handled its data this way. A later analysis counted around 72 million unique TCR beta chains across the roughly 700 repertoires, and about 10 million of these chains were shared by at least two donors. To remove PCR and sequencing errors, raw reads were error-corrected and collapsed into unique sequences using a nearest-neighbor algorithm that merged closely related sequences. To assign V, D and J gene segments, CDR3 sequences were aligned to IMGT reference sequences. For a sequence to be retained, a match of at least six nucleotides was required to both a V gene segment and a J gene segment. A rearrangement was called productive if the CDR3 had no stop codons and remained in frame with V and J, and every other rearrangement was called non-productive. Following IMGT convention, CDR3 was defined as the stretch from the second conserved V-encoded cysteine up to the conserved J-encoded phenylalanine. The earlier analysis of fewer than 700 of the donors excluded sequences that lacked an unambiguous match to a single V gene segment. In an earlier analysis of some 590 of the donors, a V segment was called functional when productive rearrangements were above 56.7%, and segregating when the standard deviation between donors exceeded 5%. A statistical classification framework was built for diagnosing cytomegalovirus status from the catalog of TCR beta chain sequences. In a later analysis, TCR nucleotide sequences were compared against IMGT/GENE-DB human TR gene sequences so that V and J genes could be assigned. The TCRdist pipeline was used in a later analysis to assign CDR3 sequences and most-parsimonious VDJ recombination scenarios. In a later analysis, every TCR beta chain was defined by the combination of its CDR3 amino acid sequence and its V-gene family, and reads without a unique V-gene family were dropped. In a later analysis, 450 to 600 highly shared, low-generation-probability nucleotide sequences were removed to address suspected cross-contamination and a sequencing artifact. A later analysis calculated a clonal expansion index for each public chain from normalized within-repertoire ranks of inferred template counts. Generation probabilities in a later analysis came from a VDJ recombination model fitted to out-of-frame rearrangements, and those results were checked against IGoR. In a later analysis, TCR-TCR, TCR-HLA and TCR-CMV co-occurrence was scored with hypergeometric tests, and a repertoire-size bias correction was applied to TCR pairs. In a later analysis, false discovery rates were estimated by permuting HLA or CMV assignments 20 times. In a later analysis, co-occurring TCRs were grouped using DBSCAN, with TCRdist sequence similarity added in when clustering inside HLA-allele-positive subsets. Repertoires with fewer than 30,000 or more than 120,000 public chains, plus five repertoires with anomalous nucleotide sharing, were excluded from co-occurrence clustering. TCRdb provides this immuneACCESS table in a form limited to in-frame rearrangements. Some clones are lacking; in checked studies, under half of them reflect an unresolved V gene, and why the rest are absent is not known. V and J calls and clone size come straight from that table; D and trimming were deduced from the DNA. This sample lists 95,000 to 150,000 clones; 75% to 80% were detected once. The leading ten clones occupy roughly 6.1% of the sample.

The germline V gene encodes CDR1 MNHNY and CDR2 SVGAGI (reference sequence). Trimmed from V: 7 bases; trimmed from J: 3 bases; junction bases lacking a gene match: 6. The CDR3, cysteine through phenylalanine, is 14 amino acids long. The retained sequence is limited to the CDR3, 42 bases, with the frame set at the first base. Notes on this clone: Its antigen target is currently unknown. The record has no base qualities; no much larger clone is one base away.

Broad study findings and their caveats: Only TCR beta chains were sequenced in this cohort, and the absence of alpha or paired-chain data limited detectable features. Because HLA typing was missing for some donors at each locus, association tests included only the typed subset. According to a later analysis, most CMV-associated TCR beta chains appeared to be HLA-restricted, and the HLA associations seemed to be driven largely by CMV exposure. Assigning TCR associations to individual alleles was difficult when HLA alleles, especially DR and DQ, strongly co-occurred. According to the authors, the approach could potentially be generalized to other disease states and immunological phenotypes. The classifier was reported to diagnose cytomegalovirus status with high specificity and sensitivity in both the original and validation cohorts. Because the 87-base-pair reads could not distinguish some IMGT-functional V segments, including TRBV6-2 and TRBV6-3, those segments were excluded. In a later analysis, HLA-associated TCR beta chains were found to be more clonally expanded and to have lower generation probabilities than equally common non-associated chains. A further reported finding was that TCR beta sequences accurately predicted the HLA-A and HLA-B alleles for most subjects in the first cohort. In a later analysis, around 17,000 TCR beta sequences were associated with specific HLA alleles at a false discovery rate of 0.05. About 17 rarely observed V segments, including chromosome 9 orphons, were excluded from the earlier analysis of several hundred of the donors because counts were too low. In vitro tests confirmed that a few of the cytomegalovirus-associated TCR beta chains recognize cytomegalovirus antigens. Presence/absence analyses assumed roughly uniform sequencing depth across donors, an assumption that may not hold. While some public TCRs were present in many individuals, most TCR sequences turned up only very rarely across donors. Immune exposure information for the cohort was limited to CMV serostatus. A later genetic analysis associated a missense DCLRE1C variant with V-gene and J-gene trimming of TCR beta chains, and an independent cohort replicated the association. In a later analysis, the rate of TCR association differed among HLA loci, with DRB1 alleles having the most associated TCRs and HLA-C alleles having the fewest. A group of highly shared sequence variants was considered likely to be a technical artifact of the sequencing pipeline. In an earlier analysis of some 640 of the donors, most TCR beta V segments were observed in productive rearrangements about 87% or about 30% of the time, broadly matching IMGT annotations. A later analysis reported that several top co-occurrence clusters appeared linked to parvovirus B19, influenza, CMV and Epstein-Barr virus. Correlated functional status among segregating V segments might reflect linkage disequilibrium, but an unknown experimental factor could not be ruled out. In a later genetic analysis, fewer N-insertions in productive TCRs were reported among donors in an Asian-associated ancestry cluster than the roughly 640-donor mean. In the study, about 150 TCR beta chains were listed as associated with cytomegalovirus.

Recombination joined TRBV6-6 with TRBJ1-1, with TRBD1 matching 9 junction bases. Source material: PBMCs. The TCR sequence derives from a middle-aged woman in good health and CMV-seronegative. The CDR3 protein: CASIVDRGYTEAFF. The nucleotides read TGTGCCAGCATCGTGGACAGGGGCTACACTGAAGCTTTCTTT.